This is a list of T cell receptor beta chains from one sample in a study of T cells after yellow fever vaccination. One entry per CDR3 protein results from TCRdb running MiXCR on the 5' RACE reads. The sample carries approximately 300,000 distinct CDR3 sequences, about 10% recorded once. Here the sequenced sample was CD4+ T cells sorted from PBMCs, taken 45 days after the yellow fever booster vaccination. Receptor source: a young man who received the YFV17D yellow fever vaccine. Each CDR3 is given with its conserved first and last residue. D genes are given only for firm matches. Part of the rows lack a size; the others show once, few, many or a class for expanded clones.

D gene,V gene,J gene,clone size,CDR3 protein,CDR3 DNA
NA,TRBV19,TRBJ2-3,few,CASKSRTHTDTQYF,TGTGCCAGTAAGAGTAGGACACACACAGATACGCAGTATTTT
NA,TRBV5-1,TRBJ1-3,few,CASSLIGSSGNTIYF,TGCGCCAGCAGCCTAATCGGGAGCTCTGGAAACACCATATATTTT
NA,TRBV15,TRBJ1-5,NA,CATSRGDVQPQHF,TGTGCCACCAGCAGAGGGGACGTTCAGCCCCAGCATTTT
NA,TRBV7-7,TRBJ1-4,NA,CASSLNPGGGVLFF,TGTGCTAGCAGCTTAAACCCCGGGGGGGGCGTACTGTTTTTT
NA,TRBV7-8,TRBJ1-4,few,CASRRRGNEKLFF,TGTGCCAGCAGACGAAGGGGGAATGAAAAACTGTTTTTT
NA,TRBV7-9,TRBJ2-1,few,CASSSGTEQFF,TGTGCCAGCAGCTCTGGGACAGAGCAGTTCTTC
TRBD1,TRBV11-2,TRBJ1-6,NA,CASSSYRGGASPLHF,TGTGCCAGCAGCTCCTACAGGGGTGGGGCATCACCCCTCCACTTT
TRBD1,TRBV27,TRBJ2-3,many,CASSPRDRGTDTQYF,TGTGCCAGCAGTCCCCGGGACAGGGGCACAGATACGCAGTATTTT
NA,TRBV6-2/TRBV6-3,TRBJ2-1,NA,CASRSYYEQFF,TGTGCCAGCAGATCTTACTATGAGCAGTTCTTC
NA,TRBV5-4,TRBJ2-7,few,CASSAKQGSPYEQYF,TGTGCCAGCAGCGCGAAACAGGGATCCCCCTACGAGCAGTACTTC
TRBD2,TRBV20-1,TRBJ2-3,many,CSARATSGEGTQYF,TGCAGTGCTAGAGCAACTAGCGGGGAGGGTACGCAGTATTTT